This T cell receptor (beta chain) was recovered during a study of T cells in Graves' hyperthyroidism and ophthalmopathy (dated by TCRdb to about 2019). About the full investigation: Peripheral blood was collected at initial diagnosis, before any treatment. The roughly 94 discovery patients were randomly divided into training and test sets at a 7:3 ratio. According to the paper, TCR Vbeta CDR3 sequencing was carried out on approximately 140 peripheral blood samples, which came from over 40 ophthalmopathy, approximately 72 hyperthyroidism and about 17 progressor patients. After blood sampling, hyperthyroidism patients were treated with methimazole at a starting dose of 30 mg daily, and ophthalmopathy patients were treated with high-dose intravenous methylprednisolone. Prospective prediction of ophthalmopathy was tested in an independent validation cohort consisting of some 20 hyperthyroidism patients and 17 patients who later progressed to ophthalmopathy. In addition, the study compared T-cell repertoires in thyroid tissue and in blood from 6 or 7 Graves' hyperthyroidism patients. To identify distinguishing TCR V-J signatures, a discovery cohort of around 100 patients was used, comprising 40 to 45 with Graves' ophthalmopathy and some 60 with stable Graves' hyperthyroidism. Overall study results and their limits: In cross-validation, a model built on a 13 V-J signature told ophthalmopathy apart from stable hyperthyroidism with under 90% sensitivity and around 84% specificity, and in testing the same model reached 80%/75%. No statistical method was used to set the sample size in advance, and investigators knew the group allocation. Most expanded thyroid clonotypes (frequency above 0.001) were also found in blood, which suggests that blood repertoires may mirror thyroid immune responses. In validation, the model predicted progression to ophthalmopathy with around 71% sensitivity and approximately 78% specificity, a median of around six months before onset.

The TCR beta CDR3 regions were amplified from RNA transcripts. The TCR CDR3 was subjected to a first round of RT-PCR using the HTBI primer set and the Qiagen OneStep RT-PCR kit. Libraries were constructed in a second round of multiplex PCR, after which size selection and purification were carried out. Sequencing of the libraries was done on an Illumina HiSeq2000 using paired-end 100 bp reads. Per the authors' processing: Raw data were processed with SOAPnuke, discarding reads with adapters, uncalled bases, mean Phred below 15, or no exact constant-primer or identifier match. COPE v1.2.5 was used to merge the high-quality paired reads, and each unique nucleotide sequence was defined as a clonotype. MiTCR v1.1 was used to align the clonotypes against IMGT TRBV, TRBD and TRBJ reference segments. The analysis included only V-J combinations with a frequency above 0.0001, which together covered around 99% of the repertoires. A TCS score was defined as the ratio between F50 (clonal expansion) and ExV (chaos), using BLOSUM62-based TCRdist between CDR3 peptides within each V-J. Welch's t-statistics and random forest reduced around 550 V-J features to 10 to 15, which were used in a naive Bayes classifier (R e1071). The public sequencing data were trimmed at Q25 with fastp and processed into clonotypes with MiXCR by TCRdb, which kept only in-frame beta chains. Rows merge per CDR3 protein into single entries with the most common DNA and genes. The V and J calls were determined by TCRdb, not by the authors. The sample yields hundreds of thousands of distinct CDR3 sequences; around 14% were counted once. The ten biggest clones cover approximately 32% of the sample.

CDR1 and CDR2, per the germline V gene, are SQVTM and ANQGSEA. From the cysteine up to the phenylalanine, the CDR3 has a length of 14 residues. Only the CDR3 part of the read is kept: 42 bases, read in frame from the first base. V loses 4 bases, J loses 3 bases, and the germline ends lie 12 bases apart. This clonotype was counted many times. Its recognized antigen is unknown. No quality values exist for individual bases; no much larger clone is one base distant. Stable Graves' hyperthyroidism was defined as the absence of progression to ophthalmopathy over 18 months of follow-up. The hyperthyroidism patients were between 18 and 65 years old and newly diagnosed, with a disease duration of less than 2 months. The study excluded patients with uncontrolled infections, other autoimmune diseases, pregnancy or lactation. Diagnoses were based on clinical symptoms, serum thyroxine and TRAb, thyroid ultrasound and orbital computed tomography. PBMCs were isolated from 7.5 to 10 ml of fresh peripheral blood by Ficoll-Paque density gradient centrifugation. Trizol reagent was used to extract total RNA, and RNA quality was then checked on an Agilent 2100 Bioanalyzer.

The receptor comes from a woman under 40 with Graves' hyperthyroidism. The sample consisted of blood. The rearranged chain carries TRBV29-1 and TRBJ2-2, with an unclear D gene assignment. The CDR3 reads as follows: CSVGSRSHTGELFF. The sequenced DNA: TGCAGCGTTGGGTCCAGGTCCCACACCGGGGAGCTGTTTTTT.